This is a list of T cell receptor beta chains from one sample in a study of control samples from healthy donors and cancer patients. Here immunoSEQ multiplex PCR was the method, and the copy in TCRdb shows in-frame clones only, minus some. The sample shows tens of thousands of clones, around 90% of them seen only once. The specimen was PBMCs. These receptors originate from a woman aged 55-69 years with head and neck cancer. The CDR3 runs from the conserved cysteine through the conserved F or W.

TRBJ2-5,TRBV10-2,CASRGDYRAETQYF
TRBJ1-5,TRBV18,CASSPFATENQPQHF
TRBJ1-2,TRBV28,CASSPRFNREVYGYTF
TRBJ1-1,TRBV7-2,CASSPQGPGFGNTEAFF
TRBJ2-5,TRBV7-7,CASSSSGTQYF
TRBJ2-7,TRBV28,CASFMVGQGNYEQYF
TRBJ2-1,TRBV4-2,CASSQGALAGDNEQFF
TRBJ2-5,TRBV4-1,CASSQPARDREETQYF
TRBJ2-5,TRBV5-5,CASAPRGPQETQYF
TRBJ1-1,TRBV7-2,CASSLEASGDTEAFF
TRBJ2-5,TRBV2,CASRRGRTEETQYF
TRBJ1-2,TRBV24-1,CATSGQHNYGYTF
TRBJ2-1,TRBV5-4,CASSLGTLAYNEQFF
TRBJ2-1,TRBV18,CASSPLAGDSYNEQFF
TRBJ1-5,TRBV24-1,CATSDKGVANQPQHF
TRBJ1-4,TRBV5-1,CASSSTGFGEKLFF
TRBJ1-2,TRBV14,CASSQGTSGQYYGYTF
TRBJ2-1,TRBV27,CASSLINGGSEQFF
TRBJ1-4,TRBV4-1,CASSPRTFGTNEKLFF
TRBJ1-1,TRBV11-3,CASSSGTKPYTEAFF
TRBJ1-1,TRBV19,CASRSYGPLGTEAFF
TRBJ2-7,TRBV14,CASGLAGSYEQYF
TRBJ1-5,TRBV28,CASSLMVLLGPTRDQPQHF
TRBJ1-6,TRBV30,CAWSGTEPYNSPLHF
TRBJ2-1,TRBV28,CASSSLAGGLGNEQFF
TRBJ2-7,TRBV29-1,CSMRAGTGNSEQYF
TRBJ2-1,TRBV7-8,CASSPVGLAVLNEQFF
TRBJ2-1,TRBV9,CASSVAGGFFYEQFF
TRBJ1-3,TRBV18,CASSQGPNSGNTIYF